One sample yielded the 7 T cell receptor beta chains listed below, sequenced in a study of shared clonotypes between healthy human individuals. TCRdb keeps only in-frame clones here, not all; method: immunoSEQ multiplex PCR. Among 2,500,000 or so clones listed, 90% to 95% were seen once. The material sequenced was naive CD4+ T cells from PBMCs. Subset here: CD45RA+ positively selected. These receptors all stem from a man between 18 and 29 years old in good health. Some clones in this sample may be carry-over from other donors' samples.

The chain employs TRBV11-2 and TRBJ2-3; D call uncertain. In germline, CDR1 is SGHAT, CDR2 FQNNGV. Trimming cost V 7 bases and J 2 bases, with 7 bases left between them. This CDR3 has 12 residues. CDR3 sequence: CASTENTDTQYF. CDR3 nucleotide sequence: TGTGCCAGCACCGAGAACACAGATACGCAGTATTTT.

V gene TRBV28 combines with J gene TRBJ2-7, with TRBD2 as a possible D gene (7 bases). There are 14 residues in the CDR3. CDR1 and CDR2 from the germline V gene are MDHEN and SYDVKM. Trimming took off 6 bases at V and 3 bases at J, with 15 bases between the two ends. CDR3 sequence (DNA): TGTGCCAGCAGGGAGGGGGGGCCCCGCTACGAGCAGTACTTC. Encoded protein: CASREGGPRYEQYF. Using reference TRBV28 and TRBJ2-7 for the parts outside the CDR3, the full variable domain is DVKVTQSSRYLVKRTGEKVFLECVQDMDHENMFWYRQDPGLGLRLIYFSYDVKMKEKGDIPEGYSVSREKKERFSLILESASTNQTSMYLCASREGGPRYEQYFGPGTRLTVT.

V gene TRBV28 combines with J gene TRBJ1-2, with 7 bases lining up with TRBD1. The CDR3 has 16 residues. Germline V gives CDR1 MDHEN, CDR2 SYDVKM. With V trimmed by 4 bases and J by 6 bases, 14 bases remained unmatched. As DNA, the CDR3 is TGTGCCAGCAGTTCCCCCCTGACAGGGAAGGTAGATGGCTACACCTTC. Its translation: CASSSPLTGKVDGYTF.

The chain joins TRBV5-6 to TRBJ1-6; D unclear. The CDR3 is 15 residues long. Germline V CDR1 and CDR2: SGHDT, YYEEEE. The V end lost 4 bases, the J end lost 7 bases, and 15 bases lay between the germline ends. Written as DNA, the CDR3 is TGTGCCAGCAGCCTCCCCGGCCGGGCAAATTCACCCCTCCACTTT. It is translated as CASSLPGRANSPLHF.

The chain combines TRBV7-2 with TRBJ2-1; TRBD1 matches at 7 bases. CDR3 size: 15 residues. Germline V gene sequence: CDR1 SGHTA, CDR2 FQGNSA. J was trimmed by 3 bases and V by 1 base; bases with no gene match: 3. The CDR3 nucleotides are TGTGCCAGCAGCTTAGGTACAGGGGTCTACAATGAGCAGTTCTTC. As protein: CASSLGTGVYNEQFF.

CDR3 DNA: TGTGCCAGCAGCTTAGCGGGGGGCACACCTCGTGGCTACACCTTC. As protein: CASSLAGGTPRGYTF. The rearrangement links TRBV7-9 to TRBJ1-2; D possibly corresponds to TRBD1 (6 bases). From germline, CDR1 is SEHNR and CDR2 FQNEAQ (reference sequence). This CDR3 has 15 residues. Trimming took 0 bases from V and 7 from J, leaving 15 bases between them.

The chain links TRBV5-6 to TRBJ1-3; D is unclear. The CDR3 length is 14 residues. The V and J ends lost 0 bases and 5 bases respectively, with 9 bases between them. Germline CDR1 and CDR2: SGHDT and YYEEEE. CDR3: CASSLGSQRNTIYF. The CDR3 bases are TGTGCCAGCAGCTTGGGGTCTCAGAGAAACACCATATATTTT. The full variable domain, in which reference TRBV5-6 and TRBJ1-3 provide the parts outside the CDR3, is DAGVTQSPTHLIKTRGQQVTLRCSPKSGHDTVSWYQQALGQGPQFIFQYYEEEERQRGNFPDRFSGHQFPNYSSELNVNALLLGDSALYLCASSLGSQRNTIYFGEGSWLTVV.